This T cell receptor (beta chain) was identified during a study of cytomegalovirus exposure and HLA in healthy donors. Study-wide results and limits: Rare TCR sequences dominated, though some public TCRs recurred in many donors.

The CDR3 covers 15 residues. Germline CDR1 reads ENHRY; CDR2 reads SYGVKD. Trimming stripped 0 bases from V and 7 bases from J, with 10 bases between. For this clone: Its matching antigen is unknown.

The table came from immunoSEQ multiplex PCR; TCRdb's copy has only in-frame clones and leaves some out. The table has more than 85,000 clones, about 95% seen once; the top ten hold approximately 0.91%. The V gene is TRBV10-3, the J gene TRBJ1-6; D is uncertain. The specimen sequenced was PBMCs. This TCR came from a woman under 30 in good health and CMV-seronegative. The CDR3 DNA reads TGTGCCATCAGTGAGTCGGGAGAGCGCAATTCACCCCTCCACTTT. Its translation is CAISESGERNSPLHF.